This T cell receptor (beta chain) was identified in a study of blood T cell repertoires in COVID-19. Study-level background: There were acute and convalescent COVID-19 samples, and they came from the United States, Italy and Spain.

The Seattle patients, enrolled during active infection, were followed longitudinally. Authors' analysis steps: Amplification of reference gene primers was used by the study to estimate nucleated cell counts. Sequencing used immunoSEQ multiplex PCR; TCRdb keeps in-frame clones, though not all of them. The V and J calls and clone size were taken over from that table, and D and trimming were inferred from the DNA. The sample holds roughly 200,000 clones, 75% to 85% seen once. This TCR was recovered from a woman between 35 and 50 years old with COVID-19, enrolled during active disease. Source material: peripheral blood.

In DNA, the CDR3 is TGTGCCAGCAGCTCTATACTAGAGAGCACAGATACGCAGTATTTT. Encoded protein: CASSSILESTDTQYF. This chain joins TRBV11-1 and TRBJ2-3, with D possibly being TRBD2 (5 bases). V was shortened by 4 bases and J by 0 bases, with 11 bases between the two germline ends. This CDR3 region has 15 residues. Germline values: CDR1 SGHAT, CDR2 FQDESV (reference sequence).